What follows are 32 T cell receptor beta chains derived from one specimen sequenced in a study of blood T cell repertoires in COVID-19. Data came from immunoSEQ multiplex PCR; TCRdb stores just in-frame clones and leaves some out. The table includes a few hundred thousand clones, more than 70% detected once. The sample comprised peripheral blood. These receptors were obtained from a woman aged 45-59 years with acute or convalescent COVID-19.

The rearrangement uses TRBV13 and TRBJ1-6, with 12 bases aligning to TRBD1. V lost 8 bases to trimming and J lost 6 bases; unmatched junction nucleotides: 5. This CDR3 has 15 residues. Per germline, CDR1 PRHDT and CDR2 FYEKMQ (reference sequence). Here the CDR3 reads CASGTGGYGNSPLHF. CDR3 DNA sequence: TGTGCCAGCGGGACAGGGGGCTATGGTAATTCACCCCTCCACTTT.

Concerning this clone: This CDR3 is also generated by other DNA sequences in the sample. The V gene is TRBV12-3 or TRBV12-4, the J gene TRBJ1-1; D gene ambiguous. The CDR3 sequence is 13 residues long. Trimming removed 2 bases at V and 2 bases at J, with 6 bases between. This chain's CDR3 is CASSLQTNTEAFF. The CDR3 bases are TGTGCCAGCAGTTTACAGACAAACACTGAAGCTTTCTTT.

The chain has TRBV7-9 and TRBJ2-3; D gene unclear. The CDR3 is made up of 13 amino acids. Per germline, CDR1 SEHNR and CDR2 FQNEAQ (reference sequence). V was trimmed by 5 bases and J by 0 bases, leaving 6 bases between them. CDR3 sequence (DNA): TGTGCCAGCAGCAAACAGAGCACAGATACGCAGTATTTT. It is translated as CASSKQSTDTQYF.

CDR3: CASSFSPSGSEQYF. The CDR3 bases are TGTGCCAGCAGCTTCTCTCCTAGCGGGAGTGAGCAGTACTTC. The rearrangement uses TRBV7-9 and TRBJ2-7; 10 nucleotides agree with TRBD2. The CDR3 is 14 residues long. V was pared by 3 bases and J by 7 bases, with 6 bases of the junction left unmatched. Germline V gene sequence: CDR1 SEHNR, CDR2 FQNEAQ (reference sequence).

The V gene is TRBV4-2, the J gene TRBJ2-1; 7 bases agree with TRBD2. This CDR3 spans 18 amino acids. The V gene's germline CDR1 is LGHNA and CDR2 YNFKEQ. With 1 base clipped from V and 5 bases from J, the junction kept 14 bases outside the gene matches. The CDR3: CASSQATSSGFANNEQFF. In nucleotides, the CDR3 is TGTGCCAGCAGCCAAGCAACCTCTAGCGGATTCGCCAACAATGAGCAGTTCTTC.

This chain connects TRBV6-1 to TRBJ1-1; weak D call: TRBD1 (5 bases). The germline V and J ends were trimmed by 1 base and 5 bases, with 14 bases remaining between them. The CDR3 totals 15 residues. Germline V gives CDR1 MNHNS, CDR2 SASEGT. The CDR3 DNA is TGTGCCAGCAGTGAAGGCGTAGGGGAGGGAACTGAAGCTTTCTTT. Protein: CASSEGVGEGTEAFF.

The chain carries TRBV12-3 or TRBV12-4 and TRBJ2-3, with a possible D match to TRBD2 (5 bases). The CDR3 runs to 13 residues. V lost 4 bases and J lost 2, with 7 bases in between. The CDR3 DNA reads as TGTGCCAGCAGTTCGGAGGACACAGATACGCAGTATTTT. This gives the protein CASSSEDTDTQYF.

The CDR3 sequence: CASSIRSGSDNEQFF. In DNA form, the CDR3 reads TGTGCCAGTAGTATTAGGAGCGGGAGTGACAATGAGCAGTTCTTC. The rearrangement joins TRBV19 to TRBJ2-1, with TRBD2 matching over 8 bases. Germline V gives CDR1 LNHDA, CDR2 SQIVND (reference sequence). Losses at the gene ends were 3 bases for V and 5 bases for J; bases not matched to a gene: 6. This CDR3 is built from 15 residues.

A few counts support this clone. The CDR3 loop is CASGGLRYEQYF. The CDR3 region has the DNA TGTGCCAGCGGGGGACTCCGCTACGAGCAGTACTTC. The rearrangement links TRBV14 to TRBJ2-7; perhaps TRBD2 as D (6 bases). V lost 8 bases and J lost 3, with 11 bases in between. The V gene's germline CDR1 is SGHDN and CDR2 FVKESK. This CDR3 region has 12 residues.

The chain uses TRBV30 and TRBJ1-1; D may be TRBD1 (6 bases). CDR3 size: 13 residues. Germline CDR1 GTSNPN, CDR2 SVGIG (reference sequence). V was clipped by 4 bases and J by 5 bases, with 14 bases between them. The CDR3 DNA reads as TGTGCCTGGACAGGGGATTCGGATACTGAAGCTTTCTTT. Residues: CAWTGDSDTEAFF.

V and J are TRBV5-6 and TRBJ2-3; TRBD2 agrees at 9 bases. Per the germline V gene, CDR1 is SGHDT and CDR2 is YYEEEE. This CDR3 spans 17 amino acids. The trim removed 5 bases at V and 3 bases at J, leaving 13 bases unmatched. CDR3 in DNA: TGTGCCAGCAGAAAAACGACAGCGGGGGGTCTTACAGATACGCAGTATTTT. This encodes CASRKTTAGGLTDTQYF.

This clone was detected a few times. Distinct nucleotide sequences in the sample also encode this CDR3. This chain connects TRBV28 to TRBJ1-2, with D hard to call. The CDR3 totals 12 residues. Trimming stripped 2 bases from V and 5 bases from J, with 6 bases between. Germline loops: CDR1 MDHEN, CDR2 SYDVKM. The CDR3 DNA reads TGTGCCAGCAGTTTAGAGGGTTATGGCTACACCTTC. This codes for CASSLEGYGYTF.

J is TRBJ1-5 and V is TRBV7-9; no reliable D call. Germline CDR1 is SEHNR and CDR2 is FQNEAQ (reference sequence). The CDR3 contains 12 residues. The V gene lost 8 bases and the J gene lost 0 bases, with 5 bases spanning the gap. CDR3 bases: TGTGCCAGCCGGGATAGCAATCAGCCCCAGCATTTT. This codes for CASRDSNQPQHF.

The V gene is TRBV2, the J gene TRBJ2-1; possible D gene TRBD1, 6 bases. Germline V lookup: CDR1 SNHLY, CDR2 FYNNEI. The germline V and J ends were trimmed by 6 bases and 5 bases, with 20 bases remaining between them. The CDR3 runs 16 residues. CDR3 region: CASRSGLVGADNEQFF. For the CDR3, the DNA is TGTGCCAGCAGGTCCGGGTTAGTGGGGGCGGACAATGAGCAGTTCTTC.

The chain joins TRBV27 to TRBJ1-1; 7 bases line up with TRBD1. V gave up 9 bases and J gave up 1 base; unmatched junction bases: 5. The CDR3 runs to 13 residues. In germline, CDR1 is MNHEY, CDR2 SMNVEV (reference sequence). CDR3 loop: CARLQGQNTEAFF. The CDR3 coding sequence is TGTGCCAGACTACAGGGGCAGAACACTGAAGCTTTCTTT.

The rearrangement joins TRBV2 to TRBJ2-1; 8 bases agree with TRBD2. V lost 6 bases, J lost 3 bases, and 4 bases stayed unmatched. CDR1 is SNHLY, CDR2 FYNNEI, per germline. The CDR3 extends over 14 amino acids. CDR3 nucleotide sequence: TGTGCCAGCAGGGGACTAGTTTTCTACAATGAGCAGTTCTTC. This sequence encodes CASRGLVFYNEQFF.

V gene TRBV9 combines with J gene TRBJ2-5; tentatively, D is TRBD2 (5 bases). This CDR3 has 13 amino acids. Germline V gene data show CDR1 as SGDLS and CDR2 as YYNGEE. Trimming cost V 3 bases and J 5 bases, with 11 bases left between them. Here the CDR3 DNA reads TGTGCCAGCAGCGGTACTAGGCAGGAGACCCAGTACTTC. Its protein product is CASSGTRQETQYF. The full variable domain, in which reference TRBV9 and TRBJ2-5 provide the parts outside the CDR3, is DSGVTQTPKHLITATGQRVTLRCSPRSGDLSVYWYQQSLDQGLQFLIQYYNGEERAKGNILERFSAQQFPDLHSELNLSSLELGDSALYFCASSGTRQETQYFGPGTRLLVL.

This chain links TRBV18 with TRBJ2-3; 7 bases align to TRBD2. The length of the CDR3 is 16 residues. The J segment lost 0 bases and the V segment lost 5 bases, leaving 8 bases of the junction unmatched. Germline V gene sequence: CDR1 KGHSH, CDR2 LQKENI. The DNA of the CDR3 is TGTGCCAGCTCAGACAAAGCGGGACCGAGCACAGATACGCAGTATTTT. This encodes CASSDKAGPSTDTQYF.

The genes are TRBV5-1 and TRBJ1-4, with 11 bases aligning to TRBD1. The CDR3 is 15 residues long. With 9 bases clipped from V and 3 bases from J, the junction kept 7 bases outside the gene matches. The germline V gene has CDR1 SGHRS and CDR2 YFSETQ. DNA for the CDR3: TGCGCCACTTCCGGACAGGGGGCTGCTAATGAAAAACTGTTTTTT. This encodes CATSGQGAANEKLFF.

CDR3 amino acids: CASSVPGQLNYGYTF. The CDR3 coding sequence is TGCGCCAGCAGCGTCCCGGGACAGCTTAACTATGGCTACACCTTC. V is TRBV4-1 and J is TRBJ1-2, with 7 bases identical to TRBD1. This CDR3 has 15 residues. Germline CDR1 is MGHRA and CDR2 is YSYEKL. The V gene end was trimmed by 5 bases and the J gene end by 1 base; junction bases not matched to a gene: 7.

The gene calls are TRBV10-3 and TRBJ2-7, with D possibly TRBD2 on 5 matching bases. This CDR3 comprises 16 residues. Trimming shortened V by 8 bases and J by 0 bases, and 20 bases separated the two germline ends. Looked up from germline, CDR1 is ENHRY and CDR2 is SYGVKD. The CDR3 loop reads CAILEEGGSVSYEQYF. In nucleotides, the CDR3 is TGTGCCATCCTCGAAGAGGGCGGATCAGTCTCCTACGAGCAGTACTTC.

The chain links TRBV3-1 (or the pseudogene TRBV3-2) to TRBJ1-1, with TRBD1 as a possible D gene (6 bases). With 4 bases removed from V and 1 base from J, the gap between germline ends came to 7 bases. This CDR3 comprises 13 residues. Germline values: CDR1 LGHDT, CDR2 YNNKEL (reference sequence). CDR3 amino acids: CASSLGGNTEAFF. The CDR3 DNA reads TGTGCCAGCAGCCTAGGGGGGAACACTGAAGCTTTCTTT.

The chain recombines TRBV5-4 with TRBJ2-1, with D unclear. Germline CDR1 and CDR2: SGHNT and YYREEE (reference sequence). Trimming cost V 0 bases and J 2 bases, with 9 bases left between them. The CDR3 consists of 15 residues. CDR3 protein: CASSLGAPAYNEQFF. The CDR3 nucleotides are TGTGCCAGCAGCTTGGGGGCCCCAGCCTACAATGAGCAGTTCTTC.

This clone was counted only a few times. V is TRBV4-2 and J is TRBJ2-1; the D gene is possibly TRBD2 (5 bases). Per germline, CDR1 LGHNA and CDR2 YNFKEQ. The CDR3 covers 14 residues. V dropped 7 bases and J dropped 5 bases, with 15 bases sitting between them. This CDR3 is CASTPRGPHNEQFF. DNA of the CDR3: TGTGCCAGCACCCCTAGAGGGCCACACAATGAGCAGTTCTTC.

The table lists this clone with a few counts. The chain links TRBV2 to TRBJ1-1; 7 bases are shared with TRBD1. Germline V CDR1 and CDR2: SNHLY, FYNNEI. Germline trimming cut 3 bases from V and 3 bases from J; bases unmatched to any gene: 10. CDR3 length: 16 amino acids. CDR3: CASSDFSRGYDTEAFF. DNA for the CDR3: TGTGCCAGCAGTGATTTTAGCAGGGGGTATGACACTGAAGCTTTCTTT.

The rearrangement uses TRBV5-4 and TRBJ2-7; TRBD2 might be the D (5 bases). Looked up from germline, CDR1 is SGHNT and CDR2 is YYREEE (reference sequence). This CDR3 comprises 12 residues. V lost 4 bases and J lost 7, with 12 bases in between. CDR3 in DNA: TGTGCCAGCAGCCCCGACCCGGGAGAGCAGTACTTC. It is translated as CASSPDPGEQYF.

The CDR3 is CASSPSSGVSTDTQYF. The CDR3 DNA is TGTGCCAGTAGTCCCTCGTCCGGGGTAAGCACAGATACGCAGTATTTT. The rearrangement uses TRBV19 and TRBJ2-3; D is perhaps TRBD2 (5 bases). The germline V gene has CDR1 LNHDA and CDR2 SQIVND (reference sequence). This CDR3 is built from 16 residues. V lost 5 bases and J lost 0, with 15 bases in between.

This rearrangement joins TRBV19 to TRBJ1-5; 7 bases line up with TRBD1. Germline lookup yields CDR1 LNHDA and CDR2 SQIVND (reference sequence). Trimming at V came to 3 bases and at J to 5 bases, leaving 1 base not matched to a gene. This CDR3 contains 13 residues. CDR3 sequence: CASSIQGDQPQHF. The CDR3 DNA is TGTGCCAGTAGTATTCAGGGGGATCAGCCCCAGCATTTT.

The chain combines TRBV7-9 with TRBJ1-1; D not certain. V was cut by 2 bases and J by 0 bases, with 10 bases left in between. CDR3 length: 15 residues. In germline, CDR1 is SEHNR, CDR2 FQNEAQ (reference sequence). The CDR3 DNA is TGTGCCAGCAGCTTATCTGGGCAGATGAACACTGAAGCTTTCTTT. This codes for CASSLSGQMNTEAFF.

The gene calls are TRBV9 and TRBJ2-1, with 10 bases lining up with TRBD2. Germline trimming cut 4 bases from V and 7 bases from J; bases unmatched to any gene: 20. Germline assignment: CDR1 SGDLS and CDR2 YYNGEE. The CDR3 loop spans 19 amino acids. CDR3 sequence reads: CASSPRNIPGLATGNEQFF. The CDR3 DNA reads TGTGCCAGCAGCCCACGAAATATACCGGGACTAGCGACGGGGAATGAGCAGTTCTTC.

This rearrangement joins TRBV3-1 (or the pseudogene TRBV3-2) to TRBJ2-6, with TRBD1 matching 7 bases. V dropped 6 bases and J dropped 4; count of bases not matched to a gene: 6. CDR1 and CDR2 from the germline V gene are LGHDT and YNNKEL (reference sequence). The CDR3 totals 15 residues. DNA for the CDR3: TGTGCCAGCAGTTACAGGGGCTCGGGGGCCAACGTCCTGACTTTC. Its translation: CASSYRGSGANVLTF.

The CDR3 spells CATSDLGQGSYNEQFF. The CDR3, as DNA: TGTGCCACCAGTGACTTGGGACAGGGTTCCTACAATGAGCAGTTCTTC. V usage is TRBV24-1 and J usage is TRBJ2-1; 9 nucleotides line up with TRBD1. CDR1 KGHDR and CDR2 SFDVKD come from the germline V gene. The length of the CDR3 is 16 residues. The V gene end was trimmed by 4 bases and the J gene end by 1 base; junction bases not matched to a gene: 4.